Detailed here is one T cell receptor (beta chain). The specificity of this receptor is unknown. Base qualities are not recorded, but no much larger clone differs from it by a single base. TCRbeta CDR3 regions were amplified from genomic DNA by means of the immunoSEQ Assay, a bias-controlled multiplex PCR. The authors' analysis ran thus. The number of nucleated cells in each sample was estimated from the amplification of reference gene primers within the assay. To quantify the absolute abundance of each unique TCRbeta CDR3 rearrangement, sequence reads were collapsed and filtered. For each sample, productive Simpson clonality was calculated as the square root of Simpson's diversity index across productive rearrangements. This is the immuneACCESS table as TCRdb keeps it, with only in-frame sequences that have V and J called. A part of the clones is gone; compared with another copy, unresolved V genes explain less than half, and the rest is unexplained. V and J calls and clone size are given by that table; D and trimming were obtained from the DNA. This sample gives some 260,000 clones in total; around 88% of them show up just once. Over 1.1% of the sample is in the top ten clones.

The germline V gene encodes CDR1 LGHNA and CDR2 YSLEER. From the cysteine through the phenylalanine, the CDR3 covers 17 amino acids. Of the read, only the CDR3 DNA is kept; its 51 bases are in frame from base 1. The junction shows trimming of 4 bases on V and 1 base on J, plus 16 bases between the germline ends. The collaborating institutions used their own protocols to collect whole blood in K2EDTA tubes. Collaborator samples were shipped for TCRbeta analysis as frozen whole blood, isolated PBMCs, or DNA extracted from either sample type. The entry originates in a study of blood T cell repertoires in COVID-19 (TCRdb year 2020). For context, the study as a whole: The collaborator samples originated in the United States, Italy and Spain and spanned the acute and convalescent phases of COVID-19. The prospective study material was composed of cDNA or gDNA derived from T cells, B-cell-depleted T cells, or PBMCs. The dataset comprised deeply sampled blood TCRbeta repertoires from subjects exposed to, actively infected with, or recovered from COVID-19. A freely available public database, intended as a resource for researchers studying the immune response to SARS-CoV-2, is where the repertoires were released. The samples were drawn from two sources: the first 160 participants of the ongoing ImmuneRACE study, and 1,254 subjects contributed by 6 global collaborators. Nearly every sample came with metadata listing a de-identified subject ID, COVID-19 status, age in years and sex. HLA class I and class II types, where available, came from metadata supplied by the sample provider rather than from assay-based typing. What the study reported, not specific to this receptor: Clinical and demographic metadata were provided uncurated, with the amount varying by source and participant.

The chain joins TRBV4-3 to TRBJ2-2; possibly the D gene is TRBD2, per 5 matching bases. The source material was peripheral blood. This sequence originates from a man of 80 years or more with acute or convalescent COVID-19. The nucleotides are TGCGCCAGCAGCCGCCTAGCTTCGATAAGGAACACCGGGGAGCTGTTTTTT. Its product reads: CASSRLASIRNTGELFF.